The following is a T cell receptor (beta chain) sequence with its context. Its target is not known. The record originates from a study of identical twins. Points from the study as a whole: Carriage of fewer insertions was seen in abundant cord blood beta clonotypes, whereas memory repertoires showed none. Models came in too low on out-of-frame TCR alpha sharing in monozygotic twins. Weaker excess twin sharing was seen among beta out-of-frame sequences.

Each CDR3 protein is one row after TCRdb ran MiXCR on the 5' RACE reads. The sample holds roughly 250,000 distinct CDR3 sequences; over 13% are singletons and the top ten take about 9%. The germline gives CDR1 DFQATT, CDR2 SNEGSKA (reference sequence). The CDR3 spans 12 residues. V was cut by 6 bases and J by 5 bases, with 13 bases left in between. The sequence was obtained from a woman in her late teens or twenties in good health. This chain uses TRBV20-1 with TRBJ1-2, with D possibly matching TRBD1 (5 bases). The sequencing sample was made of memory (CD45RO+) T cells sorted from blood. The CDR3 DNA reads TGCAGTGCAACCGGGACGGCGTATGGCTACACCTTC. Translation: CSATGTAYGYTF.